A single T cell receptor beta chain is shown here with its context. Only one count was recorded for this clone. This clone's antigen is unknown. No quality values exist for individual bases; no much larger clone is one base distant. The sample is drawn from a study of T cell changes during pregnancy in multiple sclerosis (dated 2019 in TCRdb). Some background on the complete study: Changes in the T cell repertoire over the course of pregnancy were examined in this study in women with multiple sclerosis.

The germline V gene yields MDHEN for CDR1 and SYDVKM for CDR2. The germline V and J ends show losses of 6 bases and 5 bases respectively, and no gene match explains 10 bases of the junction. The CDR3 measures 15 amino acids from cysteine to phenylalanine. The read is trimmed to its CDR3 DNA, 45 bases read in frame from base 1. The method behind the library was the immunoSEQ multiplex PCR assay. In TCRdb, the immuneACCESS table is reduced to in-frame sequences with V and J assigned. These tables do not hold every clone; where another copy was compared, an unresolved V gene accounts for under half, and the others remain unexplained. The sample profile shows 30,000 to 45,000 clones; 70% to 90% of them were found once. Roughly 0.6% of the sample is held by the ten biggest clonotypes.

The TCR originated in a female donor with multiple sclerosis, enrolled in a pregnancy study. Recombination joined TRBV28 with TRBJ2-5; a stretch of 9 junction bases matches TRBD1. This specimen consisted of CD4+ T cells from peripheral blood mononuclear cells, obtained in the first trimester of pregnancy. The base sequence is TGTGCCAGCAGATCAGAGAAGACAGGGGGTGAGACCCAGTACTTC. Translated, it reads CASRSEKTGGETQYF.